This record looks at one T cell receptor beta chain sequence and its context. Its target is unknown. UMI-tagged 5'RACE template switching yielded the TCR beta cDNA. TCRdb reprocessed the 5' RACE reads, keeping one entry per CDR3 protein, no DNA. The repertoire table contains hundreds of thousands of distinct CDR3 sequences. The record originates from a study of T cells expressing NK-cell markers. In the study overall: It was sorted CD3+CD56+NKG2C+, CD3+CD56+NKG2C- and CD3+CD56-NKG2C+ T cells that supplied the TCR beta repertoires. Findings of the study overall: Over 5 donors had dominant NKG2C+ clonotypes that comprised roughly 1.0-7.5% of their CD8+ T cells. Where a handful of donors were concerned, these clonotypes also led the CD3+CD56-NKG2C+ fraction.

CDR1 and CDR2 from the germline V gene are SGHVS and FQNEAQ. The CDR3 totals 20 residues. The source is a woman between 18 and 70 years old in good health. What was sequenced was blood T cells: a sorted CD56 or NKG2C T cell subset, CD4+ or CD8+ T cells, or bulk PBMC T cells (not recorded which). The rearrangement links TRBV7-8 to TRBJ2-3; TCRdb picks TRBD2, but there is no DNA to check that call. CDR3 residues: CASSIFRLAGGPTSTDTQYF.